This TCR beta chain originates from a study of blood T cell repertoires in COVID-19. Overall study: From the United States, Italy and Spain came samples of acute and convalescent COVID-19. T cells, B-cell-depleted T cells, or PBMCs provided the cDNA or gDNA that served as material.

This CDR3 comprises 14 residues. Germline V gene sequence: CDR1 SEHNR, CDR2 FQNEAQ (reference sequence). Trimming cost V 3 bases and J 4 bases, with 10 bases left between them. Source study methods: Nucleated cell counts were estimated from reference gene primer amplification. Profiled with immunoSEQ multiplex PCR; TCRdb holds only in-frame clones, not every one. D and trimming come from the DNA, and the V and J calls and clone size come from that table. This table has around 26,000 clones, 87% appearing once. Sequencing was carried out using peripheral blood. V is TRBV7-9 and J is TRBJ2-1, with D possibly TRBD2 on 6 matching bases. The sequence was collected from a human donor with active COVID-19. The donor label of this sample is uncertain. The CDR3 bases are TGTGCCAGCAGCTTCCCGGGGGAATACAATGAGCAGTTCTTC. Translated, it gives CASSFPGEYNEQFF.